Shown below are 10 T cell receptor beta chains from a single sample sequenced in a study of blood T cell repertoires in COVID-19. The repertoire was sequenced with immunoSEQ multiplex PCR; TCRdb's copy has only in-frame clones and lacks some. In the table there are roughly 200,000 clones, 87% of which are singletons. Sequenced: PBMCs or T cells enriched from blood (not recorded which). These receptors originate from a woman aged 25 to 39 who had recovered from COVID-19.

The rearrangement links TRBV19 to TRBJ2-7; TRBD2 agrees at 14 bases. J gave up 5 bases and V 6 bases, and 6 bases lay outside the gene matches. Germline V gene data show CDR1 as LNHDA and CDR2 as SQIVND (reference sequence). The CDR3 spans 15 residues. The CDR3: CASSPGTSGRNEQYF. The CDR3 DNA reads TGTGCCAGTAGCCCCGGGACTAGCGGGAGAAACGAGCAGTACTTC. Full variable domain (outside the CDR3, taken from reference TRBV19 and TRBJ2-7): DGGITQSPKYLFRKEGQNVTLSCEQNLNHDAMYWYRQDPGQGLRLIYYSQIVNDFQKGDIAEGYSVSREKKESFPLTVTSAQKNPTAFYLCASSPGTSGRNEQYFGPGTRLTVT.

This rearrangement joins TRBV6-5 to TRBJ2-1; D is ambiguous. This CDR3 is built from 14 residues. Trimming pared 5 bases from V and 3 bases from J, leaving 11 bases between. CDR1 and CDR2 (germline): MNHEY, SVGAGI. CDR3 nucleotides: TGTGCCAGCAGTACAGACACCTACTACAATGAGCAGTTCTTC. This gives the protein CASSTDTYYNEQFF.

This clone has only one observation. The rearrangement links TRBV4-2 to TRBJ1-1, with D possibly TRBD1 on 6 matching bases. The CDR3 contains 15 residues. Trimming shortened V by 3 bases and J by 7 bases, and 18 bases separated the two germline ends. The V gene's germline CDR1 is LGHNA and CDR2 YNFKEQ. CDR3 sequence reads: CASSQSLTGTLEAFF. The CDR3 bases are TGTGCCAGCAGCCAGTCTCTAACCGGGACACTTGAAGCTTTCTTT.

The chain couples TRBV9 to TRBJ2-2; D gene uncertain. The CDR3 sequence is 14 residues long. Between the trimmed V and J ends, which lost 2 bases and 1 base, there was a span of 6 bases. Germline V lookup: CDR1 SGDLS, CDR2 YYNGEE. The DNA for the CDR3 is TGTGCCAGCAGCGTTTACGGGAACACCGGGGAGCTGTTTTTT. It translates to CASSVYGNTGELFF.

This clone appeared once. The chain employs TRBV29-1 and TRBJ1-2; D is ambiguous. The CDR3 runs 13 residues. Germline values: CDR1 SQVTM, CDR2 ANQGSEA. Trimming took off 8 bases at V and 5 bases at J, with 18 bases between the two ends. This CDR3 reads CSSSPGSTYGYTF. Written as DNA, the CDR3 is TGCAGCAGCAGCCCCGGGAGCACATATGGCTACACCTTC.

The chain carries TRBV20-1 and TRBJ2-5; D call uncertain. Trimming shortened V by 1 base and J by 4 bases, and 4 bases separated the two germline ends. Germline CDR1 DFQATT, CDR2 SNEGSKA (reference sequence). The CDR3 has 11 amino acids. The CDR3 region has the DNA TGCAGTGCTAGAGGGCCAGAGACCCAGTACTTC. Protein sequence: CSARGPETQYF.

The chain employs TRBV19 and TRBJ2-7; 7 bases match TRBD2. The junction had 4 bases not matched to a gene; V was cut back by 3 bases and J by 2 bases. This CDR3 has 14 residues. The germline CDR1 and CDR2 sequences are LNHDA and SQIVND (reference sequence). CDR3 nucleotide sequence: TGTGCCAGTAGTATTTCGCGGGAGACCTACGAGCAGTACTTC. Protein product: CASSISRETYEQYF.

V gene TRBV24-1 combines with J gene TRBJ2-1; 10 bases agree with TRBD2. V trimming: 4 bases; J trimming: 7 bases; junction bases outside the gene matches: 9. The CDR3 runs to 16 residues. Looked up from germline, CDR1 is KGHDR and CDR2 is SFDVKD. The CDR3 DNA reads as TGTGCCACCAGTGACCCCCTAGCGGGGGCCGGTAATGAGCAGTTCTTC. Protein: CATSDPLAGAGNEQFF.

The chain employs TRBV7-9 and TRBJ2-7; 7 bases map to TRBD2. Germline assignment: CDR1 SEHNR and CDR2 FQNEAQ (reference sequence). This CDR3 region has 14 residues. After removal of 1 base from V and 2 bases from J, the junction contained 2 bases not matched to a gene. The CDR3 sequence: CASSLGREPYEQYF. CDR3 nucleotides: TGTGCCAGCAGCTTAGGGCGGGAGCCCTACGAGCAGTACTTC.

The rearrangement links TRBV7-8 to TRBJ1-2, with TRBD1 identical over 8 bases. Germline values: CDR1 SGHVS, CDR2 FQNEAQ. This CDR3 has 14 residues. V shed 3 bases and J 8 bases; nucleotides not matched to a gene: 8. This CDR3 reads CASSFLTGGSGYTF. CDR3 in DNA: TGTGCCAGCAGCTTCCTAACAGGGGGTAGCGGCTACACCTTC.